This passage covers 11 T cell receptor beta chains from one sample sequenced in a study of T cell repertoires in ileal Crohn's disease. Time point specified: neoterminal ileum biopsy at postoperative endoscopy, about 6 months after surgery. The method was immunoSEQ multiplex PCR; TCRdb's version includes in-frame clones alone and lacks a portion of them. Of some 60,000 clones in the sample, less than 90% were seen once. Material for sequencing was ileal tissue. These receptors came from an adult with Crohn's disease.

The gene calls are TRBV15 and TRBJ1-6; D may be TRBD1 (5 bases). Germline V gene sequence: CDR1 LNHNV, CDR2 YYDKDF (reference sequence). V was trimmed by 5 bases and J by 9 bases, leaving 14 bases between them. The CDR3 is made up of 14 amino acids. CDR3: CATSAGRGGSPLHF. CDR3 coding DNA: TGTGCCACCAGCGCAGGGCGGGGTGGTTCACCCCTCCACTTT.

This clone was seen just once. In DNA form, the CDR3 reads TGTGCCAGTAGTATAGCGAGTCCACCTCGGAATGAGCAGTTCTTC. Its protein is CASSIASPPRNEQFF. The rearrangement links TRBV19 to TRBJ2-1; no clear D. V was cut by 1 base and J by 7 bases, with 14 bases left in between. The germline V gene encodes CDR1 LNHDA and CDR2 SQIVND (reference sequence). This CDR3 has 15 residues.

The chain is built from TRBV13 and TRBJ1-2, with TRBD1 identical over 10 bases. Unmatched junction bases numbered 3, after V lost 0 bases and J lost 5 bases. This CDR3 spans 15 amino acids. The germline V gene encodes CDR1 PRHDT and CDR2 FYEKMQ (reference sequence). CDR3 amino acids: CASSLGSGQGYGYTF. CDR3 nucleotides: TGTGCCAGCAGCTTAGGATCGGGACAGGGGTATGGCTACACCTTC.

The V call is TRBV27, the J call TRBJ1-2; 8 bases agree with TRBD1. The CDR3 has 14 amino acids. The junction had 1 base not matched to a gene; V was cut back by 3 bases and J by 1 base. Germline V CDR1 and CDR2: MNHEY, SMNVEV (reference sequence). The CDR3 loop reads CASSFDRGNYGYTF. Written as DNA, the CDR3 is TGTGCCAGCAGTTTTGACAGGGGTAACTATGGCTACACCTTC.

The genes are TRBV27 and TRBJ1-2, with 7 bases that match TRBD1. With 3 bases clipped from V and 4 bases from J, the junction kept 17 bases outside the gene matches. CDR1 and CDR2 from the germline V gene are MNHEY and SMNVEV (reference sequence). The CDR3 is 18 amino acids. The CDR3 spells CASSFAPQQGKGIYGYTF. The DNA for the CDR3 is TGTGCCAGCAGTTTCGCTCCCCAACAGGGGAAAGGTATCTATGGCTACACCTTC.

The CDR3 sequence is CASSQVTDLRGGYGYTF. CDR3 coding DNA: TGCGCCAGCAGCCAAGTCACCGACCTTAGGGGCGGCTATGGCTACACCTTC. The V call is TRBV4-3, the J call TRBJ1-2; a weak D match, TRBD1 (5 bases). The CDR3 spans 17 residues. The V gene's germline CDR1 is LGHNA and CDR2 YSLEER. Trimming took 1 base from V and 4 from J, leaving 19 bases between them.

The rearrangement uses TRBV25-1 and TRBJ2-7, with D maybe TRBD1 (6 bases). The CDR3 spans 13 residues. The germline V gene encodes CDR1 MGHDK and CDR2 SYGVNS. Trimming removed 0 bases at V and 4 bases at J, with 7 bases between. The CDR3, as DNA: TGTGCCAGCAGTGAATATGGACAGTACGAGCAGTACTTC. This gives the protein CASSEYGQYEQYF.

This clone was recorded once. This chain links TRBV25-1 with TRBJ1-1; D remains unclear. CDR1 is MGHDK, CDR2 SYGVNS, per germline. V was pared by 3 bases and J by 6 bases, with 5 bases between. The CDR3 covers 11 residues. DNA of the CDR3: TGTGCCAGCAGTGAGGTAGCTGAAGCTTTCTTT. It is translated as CASSEVAEAFF. Complete variable domain (other parts from reference TRBV25-1 and TRBJ1-1): EADIYQTPRYLVIGTGKKITLECSQTMGHDKMYWYQQDPGMELHLIHYSYGVNSTEKGDLSSESTVSRIRTEHFPLTLESARPSHTSQYLCASSEVAEAFFGQGTRLTVV.

V gene TRBV4-1 combines with J gene TRBJ2-7; 10 nucleotides agree with TRBD1. The germline gives CDR1 MGHRA, CDR2 YSYEKL. CDR3 size: 14 residues. J was trimmed by 2 bases and V by 6 bases; bases with no gene match: 4. CDR3 bases: TGCGCCAGCAGATCCGGGACAGGGGCCTACGAGCAGTACTTC. Protein: CASRSGTGAYEQYF.

This chain links TRBV4-3 with TRBJ2-3, with D perhaps matching TRBD2 (5 bases). The CDR3 loop spans 15 amino acids. V lost 1 base to trimming and J lost 5 bases, with 13 bases between them. Looked up from germline, CDR1 is LGHNA and CDR2 is YSLEER. CDR3 protein: CASSQGGSGIDTQYF. CDR3 nucleotide sequence: TGCGCCAGCAGCCAAGGTGGGAGCGGAATAGATACGCAGTATTTT.

The V and J genes are TRBV4-2 and TRBJ1-5, with TRBD1 identical over 8 bases. The CDR3 contains 15 residues. Germline V gene data show CDR1 as LGHNA and CDR2 as YNFKEQ. Losses at the gene ends were 0 bases for V and 4 bases for J; bases not matched to a gene: 2. The CDR3 is CASSQETGGNQPQHF. CDR3 DNA sequence: TGTGCCAGCAGCCAAGAAACAGGGGGTAATCAGCCCCAGCATTTT.